This T cell receptor (beta chain) was sequenced during a study of blood T cell repertoires in COVID-19. Study overall: The samples span acute and convalescent COVID-19 from the United States, Italy and Spain. Nucleic acid was either cDNA or gDNA, and it came from T cells, B-cell-depleted T cells, or PBMCs.

CDR3 length: 13 residues. Germline V CDR1 and CDR2: SGHAT, FQNNGV. V was clipped by 3 bases and J by 0 bases, with 5 bases between them. In regard to this clone: The same CDR3 also results from other DNA sequences found in this sample.

Original analysis: Estimated nucleated cell counts came from reference gene primer amplification. Sequencing used immunoSEQ multiplex PCR; TCRdb keeps in-frame clones, though not all of them. V, J and clone size were drawn from that table, and D and trimming were deduced from the DNA. The sample contains under 250,000 clones, roughly 80% of which appear only once. This TCR was sampled from a woman in her 70s with acute or convalescent COVID-19. V usage is TRBV11-2 and J usage is TRBJ1-1, with D unresolved. The specimen was peripheral blood. The CDR3 nucleotides read TGTGCCAGCAGCTTCCGGGTGAACACTGAAGCTTTCTTT. This encodes CASSFRVNTEAFF.